This TCR beta chain was captured in a study of blood T cells in healthy people across ages. Combining a sample-barcoded 5' primer with a J-beta primer mix, a second PCR ran for roughly 7 to 12 cycles. Via MiXCR, TCRdb re-called the 5' RACE reads, giving one row per CDR3 protein. The sample carries about 1.6 million distinct CDR3 sequences, 30% to 35% recorded once. No fewer than 7 million PBMCs went into each sample. The CDR3 covers 14 residues. The V end was cut by 6 bases, the J end by 0 bases, with 12 bases between. Germline V CDR1 and CDR2: DFQATT, SNEGSKA (reference sequence). The sequence was obtained from a woman between 25 and 40 years old in good health. The V gene is TRBV20-1, the J gene TRBJ2-1; D is ambiguous. The sample comprised blood. The CDR3 protein is CSAPEALSYNEQFF. CDR3 nucleotides: TGCAGTGCGCCCGAGGCCCTCTCCTACAATGAGCAGTTCTTC.